This T cell receptor beta chain was profiled in a study of OX40 agonist ivuxolimab in advanced cancers. Looking at the study overall: Given to patients was ivuxolimab, an agonistic anti-OX40 (CD134) antibody. Cancers in dose escalation were hepatocellular, melanoma, renal cell and head and neck. The study reported partial responses in three patients: one hepatocellular carcinoma, two cutaneous melanoma. Study-wide results and limits: In the 0.1-3.0 mg/kg groups, partial responders showed among the lowest expansion.

On this clone itself: Its antigen is undetermined.

Measured with immunoSEQ multiplex PCR; TCRdb has only the in-frame clones, and not every one. The table lists some 17,000 clones, around 67% of them singletons. Trimming removed 6 bases from V and 1 base from J; junction bases left unmatched: 6. The CDR3 totals 14 residues. CDR1 and CDR2 from the germline V gene are MDHEN and SYDVKM. The chain recombines TRBV28 with TRBJ2-7; 7 bases are a match to TRBD1. Here the sequenced sample was CD4+ or CD8+ T cells sorted from blood, taken in a trial of the OX40 agonist ivuxolimab. This TCR was recovered from an adult with an advanced solid tumor such as melanoma, head and neck, liver or kidney cancer. CDR3 sequence: CASSLQGSSYEQYF. The CDR3, as DNA: TGTGCCAGCAGCCTACAGGGGTCGTCCTACGAGCAGTACTTC.